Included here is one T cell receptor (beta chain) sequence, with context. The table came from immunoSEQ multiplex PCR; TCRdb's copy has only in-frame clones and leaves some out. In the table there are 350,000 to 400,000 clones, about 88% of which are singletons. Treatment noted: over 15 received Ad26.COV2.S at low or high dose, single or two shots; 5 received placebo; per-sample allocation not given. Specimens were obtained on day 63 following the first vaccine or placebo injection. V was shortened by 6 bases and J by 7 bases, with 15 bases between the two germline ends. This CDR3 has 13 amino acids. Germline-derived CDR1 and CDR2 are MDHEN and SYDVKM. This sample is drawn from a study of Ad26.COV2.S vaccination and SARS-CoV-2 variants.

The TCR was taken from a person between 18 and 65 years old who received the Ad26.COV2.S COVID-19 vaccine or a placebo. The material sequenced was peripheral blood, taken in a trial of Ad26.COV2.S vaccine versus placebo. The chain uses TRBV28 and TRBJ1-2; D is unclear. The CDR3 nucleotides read TGTGCCAGCAGGCCAGGCCGGATAGGTGGCTACACCTTC. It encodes CASRPGRIGGYTF.